This T cell receptor beta chain was recorded in a study of T cell repertoires in cytomegalovirus infection. As to this clonotype: As yet, its antigen is unknown.

TCRdb itself ran the reads through MiXCR, one entry per CDR3 protein. Of approximately 170,000 distinct CDR3 sequences listed, 17% are singletons. The ends were cut back, 7 bases at V and 1 base at J, with 10 bases in the middle. Germline loops: CDR1 ENHRY, CDR2 SYGVKD. This CDR3 contains 13 residues. The study's findings and limits: It was HLA-C-restricted CMV-specific TCR beta clonotypes that dominated the response ex vivo.

The chain has TRBV10-3 and TRBJ1-1, with no clear D. The TCR originated in a human donor in good health (CMV status not recorded). Some clones in this sample may be carry-over from other donors' samples. Sequencing was done on a sample of CD8+ T cells from PBMCs. The CDR3 DNA reads TGTGCCATCACTCGTTCGGGGAACACTGAAGCTTTCTTT. Translating gives CAITRSGNTEAFF.